What follows are 18 T cell receptor beta chains derived from one specimen sequenced in a study of spatial heterogeneity in lung cancer. Points from the study as a whole: The number of expanded tumor alpha and beta chains correlated with mutation number.

As for time point: sample taken at primary tumor resection. In TCRdb, the 5' RACE reads were re-called with MiXCR into one record per CDR3 protein. Of fewer than 15,000 distinct CDR3 sequences in the sample, 2.5% to 3.5% were seen once. These receptors' antigens are unknown. Source: lung tumor tissue, taken at surgery. These TCRs come from a male donor with early-stage non-small cell lung cancer.

This clonotype was seen repeatedly, ten times or more. The V and J genes are TRBV30 and TRBJ2-3; 11 nucleotides line up with TRBD2. The germline V gene encodes CDR1 GTSNPN and CDR2 SVGIG (reference sequence). This CDR3 contains 15 residues. V lost 5 bases to trimming and J lost 0 bases; unmatched junction nucleotides: 4. The chain's CDR3 is CAWDTSGGSTDTQYF. In DNA, the CDR3 is TGTGCCTGGGACACTAGCGGGGGTAGCACAGATACGCAGTATTTT.

This clonotype was picked up many times. This sequence joins TRBV6-4 and TRBJ1-5; no firm D call. V lost 0 bases, J lost 7 bases, and 10 bases lay in between. CDR1 is MRHNA and CDR2 is SNTAGT in the germline V gene. The CDR3 has 14 residues. In nucleotides, the CDR3 is TGTGCCAGCAGTGACTCGATAAGTTGGCAGCCCCAGCATTTT. It yields the protein CASSDSISWQPQHF.

In this sample, this clonotype turned up many times. This chain uses TRBV5-1 with TRBJ2-5; 8 bases agree with TRBD1. The CDR3 has 15 amino acids. Germline V gene data show CDR1 as SGHRS and CDR2 as YFSETQ. Losses at the gene ends were 3 bases for V and 1 base for J; bases not matched to a gene: 5. The CDR3, as DNA: TGCGCCAGCAGCTGGGGACAGGAGGGCCAAGAGACCCAGTACTTC. It specifies CASSWGQEGQETQYF.

This clonotype is classed as medium-sized. The rearrangement links TRBV5-1 to TRBJ2-2, with TRBD1 matching over 11 bases. This CDR3 spans 16 amino acids. Trimming cost V 4 bases and J 4 bases; bases outside gene matches: 6. Germline values: CDR1 SGHRS, CDR2 YFSETQ. The CDR3 spells CASSQGQGVGTGELFF. The CDR3 DNA reads TGCGCCAGCAGCCAGGGACAGGGGGTCGGCACCGGGGAGCTGTTTTTT.

This clonotype was seen many times. The chain links TRBV24-1 to TRBJ1-5, with 9 bases aligning to TRBD1. V lost 5 bases and J lost 2; bases outside the gene matches: 0. This CDR3 has 14 amino acids. Germline CDR1 and CDR2: KGHDR and SFDVKD. CDR3: CATSGTGGNQPQHF. DNA for the CDR3: TGTGCCACCAGTGGGACAGGGGGCAATCAGCCCCAGCATTTT.

There are many counts of this clonotype. The chain has TRBV6-5 and TRBJ2-7; 7 positions agree with TRBD1. Trimming took 5 bases from V and 3 from J; bases not matched to a gene: 4. Germline CDR1 is MNHEY and CDR2 is SVGAGI. The CDR3 runs to 13 residues. The CDR3 coding sequence is TGTGCCAGCAGTGAAGGGGGCGTCTACGAGCAGTACTTC. Amino acids: CASSEGGVYEQYF.

This clonotype was detected many times. J is TRBJ2-5 and V is TRBV5-1; 8 bases agree with TRBD1. The V segment lost 4 bases and the J segment 2 bases; nucleotides outside the gene matches: 7. The CDR3 is 15 amino acids. Germline lookup yields CDR1 SGHRS and CDR2 YFSETQ. The DNA of the CDR3 is TGCGCCAGCAGCGACGGGACAGGCCCTCAAGAGACCCAGTACTTC. Its protein is CASSDGTGPQETQYF.

This clonotype appeared many times. This rearrangement joins TRBV20-1 to TRBJ1-2; D remains unclear. The length of the CDR3 is 17 residues. The ends were cut back, 0 bases at V and 4 bases at J, with 21 bases in the middle. CDR1 DFQATT and CDR2 SNEGSKA come from the germline V gene (reference sequence). CDR3 in amino acids: CSARDLFFRAEAYGYTF. DNA of the CDR3: TGCAGTGCTAGAGATCTGTTTTTTCGGGCCGAAGCCTATGGCTACACCTTC.

This clonotype was observed many times. This chain joins TRBV10-2 and TRBJ1-2, with a possible D match to TRBD1 (5 bases). V was trimmed by 9 bases and J by 3 bases, leaving 14 bases between them. Germline CDR1 WSHSY, CDR2 SAAADI. The CDR3 runs to 13 residues. This CDR3 is CASSRGGDYGYTF. The CDR3 nucleotides are TGCGCCAGTTCAAGGGGAGGGGACTATGGCTACACCTTC.

This clonotype has ten or more counts. The chain is built from TRBV20-1 and TRBJ1-1; D possibly corresponds to TRBD1 (6 bases). The CDR3 has 14 amino acids. Per germline, CDR1 DFQATT and CDR2 SNEGSKA (reference sequence). Trimming removed 3 bases from V and 0 bases from J, with 11 bases in between. The CDR3 is CSASGGSMNTEAFF. The CDR3 bases are TGCAGTGCTAGCGGGGGCTCTATGAACACTGAAGCTTTCTTT.

This clonotype was recorded many times. The J gene is TRBJ1-2, the V gene TRBV6-2 or TRBV6-3, with 7 bases lining up with TRBD1. Germline values: CDR1 MNHEY, CDR2 SVGEGT. This CDR3 contains 17 residues. Losses at the gene ends were 7 bases for V and 1 base for J; bases not matched to a gene: 15. The CDR3 sequence is CASTWGQPSTRNYGYTF. CDR3 DNA: TGTGCCAGCACCTGGGGACAGCCTTCAACCCGTAACTATGGCTACACCTTC.

The table lists this clonotype with many counts. This sequence joins TRBV5-6 and TRBJ2-2; D not certain. CDR1 is SGHDT, CDR2 YYEEEE, per germline. Trimming cost V 3 bases and J 6 bases, with 12 bases left between them. This CDR3 is 14 amino acids long. The CDR3 loop reads CASSYVYWAGELFF. In DNA form, the CDR3 reads TGTGCCAGCAGCTATGTATACTGGGCCGGGGAGCTGTTTTTT.

This clonotype is medium-sized. The chain combines TRBV29-1 with TRBJ2-1; D ambiguous. This CDR3 has 12 amino acids. With 5 bases removed from V and 3 bases from J, the gap between germline ends came to 8 bases. Germline CDR1 reads SQVTM; CDR2 reads ANQGSEA. The CDR3 sequence is CSVRTDYNEQFF. CDR3 sequence (DNA): TGCAGCGTTAGAACAGACTACAATGAGCAGTTCTTC.

Remarks on this clonotype: With a much larger clone just one base away, this may be a read error. The CDR3 DNA sequence: TGTGCCAGCAAACCGGGACATTTGCGCACAGATACGCAGTATTTT. This codes for CASKPGHLRTDTQYF. This chain connects TRBV28 to TRBJ2-3; TRBD1 might be the D (6 bases). This CDR3 region has 15 residues. V was clipped by 7 bases and J by 1 base, with 15 bases between them. Looked up from germline, CDR1 is MDHEN and CDR2 is SYDVKM.

There are many counts of this clonotype. The CDR3 sequence is CASSSGGEQYF. The CDR3 DNA sequence: TGTGCCAGCAGCTCCGGTGGCGAGCAGTACTTC. V usage is TRBV5-6 and J usage is TRBJ2-7, with unresolved D. The CDR3 has 11 amino acids. Trimming shortened V by 3 bases and J by 6 bases, and 7 bases separated the two germline ends. Germline values: CDR1 SGHDT, CDR2 YYEEEE. The variable domain in full, with the rest retrieved from reference TRBV5-6 and TRBJ2-7, is DAGVTQSPTHLIKTRGQQVTLRCSPKSGHDTVSWYQQALGQGPQFIFQYYEEEERQRGNFPDRFSGHQFPNYSSELNVNALLLGDSALYLCASSSGGEQYFGPGTRLTVT.

This clonotype was seen only a few times. Being one base from a much bigger clone, this may be a read error. The CDR3, as DNA: TGCAGTGCAGGGACTAGCGGGGGTATCGTGTACTTC. Its translation: CSAGTSGGIVYF. The chain links TRBV20-1 to TRBJ2-5; 14 bases agree with TRBD2. Germline-derived CDR1 and CDR2 are DFQATT and SNEGSKA (reference sequence). J gave up 13 bases and V 6 bases, and 7 bases lay outside the gene matches. This CDR3 has 12 amino acids.

Within the sample, this clonotype is medium-sized (0.01 to 0.1%). CDR3 nucleotide sequence: TGCAGTGCTAGAATTCCCAGGGGACAGAACACTGAAGCTTTCTTT. This gives the protein CSARIPRGQNTEAFF. The rearrangement joins TRBV20-1 to TRBJ1-1; the D gene is possibly TRBD1 (6 bases). Germline V gene data show CDR1 as DFQATT and CDR2 as SNEGSKA (reference sequence). There are 15 residues in the CDR3. V lost 2 bases and J lost 1, with 14 bases in between.

In its sample, this clonotype is medium-sized. The genes are TRBV4-3 and TRBJ1-5; 7 bases match TRBD1. V dropped 4 bases and J dropped 6; count of bases not matched to a gene: 9. The CDR3 spans 15 residues. The germline gives CDR1 LGHNA, CDR2 YSLEER. In DNA form, the CDR3 reads TGCGCCAGCAGCCCCCAGACAGGGAGGGGTCAGCCCCAGCATTTT. As protein: CASSPQTGRGQPQHF.